Below are 10 T cell receptor beta chains sequenced from a single sample in a study of cytomegalovirus exposure and HLA in healthy donors. PCR employed 60 Vbeta and 13 Jbeta primers. Here immunoSEQ multiplex PCR was the method, and the copy in TCRdb shows in-frame clones only, minus some. This sample carries 150,000 to 200,000 clones, approximately 80% of them seen once, and the ten largest clones take under 2%. Material: PBMCs. The receptors stem from a woman in her twenties or thirties in good health and CMV-seronegative.

V gene TRBV18 combines with J gene TRBJ1-1; 8 nucleotides match TRBD1. Germline CDR1 KGHSH, CDR2 LQKENI. V was clipped by 0 bases and J by 2 bases; unmatched bases: 5. This CDR3 region has 16 residues. The CDR3 DNA reads TGTGCCAGCTCACCACCTTTGGCAGGGGGCAACACTGAAGCTTTCTTT. This translates into CASSPPLAGGNTEAFF.

The chain employs TRBV5-1 and TRBJ1-1, with 9 bases matching TRBD1. Germline V gives CDR1 SGHRS, CDR2 YFSETQ. V lost 5 bases to trimming and J lost 1 base; unmatched junction nucleotides: 6. The CDR3 is 15 residues long. CDR3 nucleotide sequence: TGCGCCAGCAGTCACGGGACAGGGTCGAACACTGAAGCTTTCTTT. Amino acid sequence: CASSHGTGSNTEAFF.

The V and J genes are TRBV29-1 and TRBJ1-5; D remains ambiguous. This CDR3 region has 13 residues. Germline V gives CDR1 SQVTM, CDR2 ANQGSEA. V was cut by 4 bases and J by 3 bases, with 10 bases left in between. The CDR3 sequence is CSVATGVNQPQHF. The CDR3 nucleotides are TGCAGCGTTGCTACGGGAGTCAATCAGCCCCAGCATTTT.

The chain links TRBV18 to TRBJ2-5; 8 bases line up with TRBD1. Germline lookup yields CDR1 KGHSH and CDR2 LQKENI. With V trimmed by 3 bases and J by 10 bases, 4 bases remained unmatched. The CDR3 consists of 12 residues. The CDR3 region has the DNA TGTGCCAGCTCACCGGACAGGGCGGACCAGTACTTC. Protein sequence: CASSPDRADQYF.

This sequence joins TRBV6-4 and TRBJ2-1; TRBD1 matches 7 bases. The CDR3 spans 15 residues. Losses at the gene ends were 6 bases for V and 2 bases for J; bases not matched to a gene: 7. The germline gives CDR1 MRHNA, CDR2 SNTAGT. CDR3 protein: CASRRRDSTYNEQFF. The CDR3 DNA reads TGTGCCAGCAGAAGACGGGACAGTACCTACAATGAGCAGTTCTTC.

For this clone: One end of the junction fails to match germline, which may point to a read error. The same CDR3 arises from other DNA sequences in this sample as well. The chain joins TRBV6-1 to TRBJ2-5; the D gene is possibly TRBD1 (6 bases). Per the germline V gene, CDR1 is MNHNS and CDR2 is SASEGT. The CDR3 sequence is 14 residues long. CDR3 sequence: CASSPDRTIRGSYF. The CDR3 DNA reads TGCGCCAGCAGTCCCGACAGGACAATCCGGGGATCGTACTTC.

J is TRBJ2-5 and V is TRBV5-1; D is undetermined. Germline V gives CDR1 SGHRS, CDR2 YFSETQ. V dropped 0 bases and J dropped 5 bases, with 11 bases sitting between them. There are 14 residues in the CDR3. CDR3 region: CASSLGPSGETQYF. CDR3 bases: TGCGCCAGCAGCTTGGGACCTTCCGGGGAGACCCAGTACTTC.

The chain carries TRBV7-3 and TRBJ1-2; TRBD1 aligns across 12 bases. The CDR3 totals 14 residues. Unmatched junction bases numbered 6, after V lost 5 bases and J lost 8 bases. Germline CDR1 SGHTA, CDR2 FQGTGA. The CDR3 protein is CASSISGTGGGYTF. The CDR3, as DNA: TGTGCCAGCAGCATCTCCGGGACAGGGGGCGGCTACACCTTC.

CDR3 nucleotides: TGTGCCAGCAGCTTAGAGGGACTAGCAGAGTACGAGCAGTACTTC. Amino acid sequence: CASSLEGLAEYEQYF. The chain is built from TRBV7-2 and TRBJ2-7; TRBD2 matches at 9 bases. The trim removed 1 base at V and 4 bases at J, leaving 5 bases unmatched. The length of the CDR3 is 15 residues. Germline CDR1 reads SGHTA; CDR2 reads FQGNSA.

The chain has TRBV7-2 and TRBJ2-5, with 7 nucleotides matching TRBD1. J was trimmed by 0 bases and V by 4 bases; bases with no gene match: 17. The V gene's germline CDR1 is SGHTA and CDR2 FQGNSA. The CDR3 loop spans 19 amino acids. Written as DNA, the CDR3 is TGTGCCAGCAGCTCCCCCACTTCCTATCCGGACAGGTACCAAGAGACCCAGTACTTC. Translated: CASSSPTSYPDRYQETQYF.